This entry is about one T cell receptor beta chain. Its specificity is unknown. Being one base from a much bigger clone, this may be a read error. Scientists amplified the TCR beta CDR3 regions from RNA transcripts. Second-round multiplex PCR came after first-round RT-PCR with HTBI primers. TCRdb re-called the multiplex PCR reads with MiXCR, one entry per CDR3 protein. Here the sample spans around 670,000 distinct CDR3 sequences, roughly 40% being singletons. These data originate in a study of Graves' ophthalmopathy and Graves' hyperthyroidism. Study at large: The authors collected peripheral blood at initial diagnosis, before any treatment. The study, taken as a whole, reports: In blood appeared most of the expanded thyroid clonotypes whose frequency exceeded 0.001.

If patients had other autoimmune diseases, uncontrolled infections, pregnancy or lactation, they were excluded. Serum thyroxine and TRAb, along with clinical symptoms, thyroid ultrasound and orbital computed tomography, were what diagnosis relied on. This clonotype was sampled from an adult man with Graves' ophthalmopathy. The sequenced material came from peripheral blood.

The CDR3 bases are TGTGCCAGCAGCTCCGAGGCACAGGGGCTGGCGAAGACCCAGTACTTC. It translates to CASSSEAQGLAKTQYF. The V and J genes are TRBV25-1 and TRBJ2-5; the match to TRBD1 covers 7 bases. Germline V gene lookup returns CDR1 MGHDK and CDR2 SYGVNS. The junction had 16 bases not matched to a gene; V was cut back by 6 bases and J by 6 bases. The CDR3 contains 16 residues.